This T cell receptor (beta chain) was identified in a study of blood T cell repertoires in COVID-19. Study summary: Some COVID-19 samples were acute and others convalescent; all came from the United States, Italy and Spain. PBMCs, B-cell-depleted T cells, or T cells provided the cDNA or gDNA that made up the material.

Generated by immunoSEQ multiplex PCR, the TCRdb table keeps only in-frame clones and is missing some. The sample consists of around 280,000 clones, around 87% of them appearing once. Assignment of participants to cohorts was predicated upon participant-reported clinical history. Sequenced sample: PBMCs or T cells enriched from blood (not recorded which). The source of this sequence is a woman younger than 30 with acute COVID-19.

Here the CDR3 DNA reads TGTGCCATCCCCCCCGGGACTAGCAGCTACAATGAGCAGTTCTTC. Its protein is CAIPPGTSSYNEQFF. V usage is TRBV25-1 and J usage is TRBJ2-1, with 9 positions matching TRBD2. The CDR3 extends over 15 amino acids. From germline, CDR1 is MGHDK and CDR2 SYGVNS. Losses at the gene ends were 10 bases for V and 3 bases for J; bases not matched to a gene: 10.